A selection of T cell receptor beta chains follows, all from one sample in a study of T cells in tuberculosis. Sequencing was performed with immunoSEQ multiplex PCR; in TCRdb, only in-frame clones are kept and a portion is missing. Of 35,000 to 45,000 clones in the sample, roughly 94% were seen once. Sequences were obtained from PBMCs. These receptors were taken from a donor aged 10-29 years with latent tuberculosis or without tuberculosis infection. Some clones in this sample may be carry-over from other donors' samples. CDR3s include the opening cysteine and the closing phenylalanine or tryptophan. Fields, in order: clone size, J gene, CDR3 length, V gene, D gene, CDR3 DNA, CDR3 protein. A D gene is named only where the DNA matches it firmly. Size is stated for part of the rows, as once, few or many counts, or as a class when the clone is expanded.

clone_size: -; j_call: TRBJ2-1; cdr3_length: 15; v_call: TRBV2; d_call: TRBD2; cdr3_nt: TGTGCCAGCGTCGTCAGGGCGGGAGTGTTGAATGAGCAGTTCTTC; cdr3_aa: CASVVRAGVLNEQFF
clone_size: -; j_call: TRBJ2-7; cdr3_length: 15; v_call: TRBV5-1; d_call: TRBD1; cdr3_nt: TGCGCCAGCAGCTTGGCTGGGGACAGGGGGCTCGAGCAGTACTTC; cdr3_aa: CASSLAGDRGLEQYF
clone_size: -; j_call: TRBJ2-1; cdr3_length: 15; v_call: TRBV4-1; d_call: TRBD2; cdr3_nt: TGCGCCAGCAGCCGCTTGGGACTAGCGGACAATGAGCAGTTCTTC; cdr3_aa: CASSRLGLADNEQFF
clone_size: -; j_call: TRBJ2-3; cdr3_length: 17; v_call: TRBV19; d_call: TRBD1; cdr3_nt: TGTGCCAGTAGTATAGAAAAAGGGGGCGGGAGCACAGATACGCAGTATTTT; cdr3_aa: CASSIEKGGGSTDTQYF
clone_size: -; j_call: TRBJ2-7; cdr3_length: 14; v_call: TRBV29-1; d_call: TRBD2; cdr3_nt: TGCAGCGTTGGTCTCCTAGCGGGAGACTACGAGCAGTACTTC; cdr3_aa: CSVGLLAGDYEQYF
clone_size: once; j_call: TRBJ1-2; cdr3_length: 11; v_call: TRBV28; d_call: -; cdr3_nt: TGTGCCAGCAGTCTTAACTATGGCTACACCTTC; cdr3_aa: CASSLNYGYTF
clone_size: -; j_call: TRBJ1-1; cdr3_length: 14; v_call: TRBV6-4; d_call: TRBD1; cdr3_nt: TGTGCCAGCCGACAAACAGGGGGGAACACTGAAGCTTTCTTT; cdr3_aa: CASRQTGGNTEAFF
clone_size: -; j_call: TRBJ2-3; cdr3_length: 13; v_call: TRBV28; d_call: TRBD2; cdr3_nt: TGTGCCAGCAGTTTAACTAGCGGGAGTTCTCAGTATTTT; cdr3_aa: CASSLTSGSSQYF
clone_size: -; j_call: TRBJ1-5; cdr3_length: 19; v_call: TRBV12-5; d_call: TRBD1; cdr3_nt: TGTGCTAGTGGTTTGGTACTCGGACAGGGACGAATGGGCAATCAGCCCCAGCATTTT; cdr3_aa: CASGLVLGQGRMGNQPQHF
clone_size: -; j_call: TRBJ2-1; cdr3_length: 15; v_call: TRBV29-1; d_call: -; cdr3_nt: TGCAGCGTCGCCGACAAGACCATATCCTACAATGAGCAGTTCTTC; cdr3_aa: CSVADKTISYNEQFF